One sample yielded the 5 T cell receptor beta chains listed below, sequenced in a study of blood T cell repertoires in COVID-19. Sequenced by immunoSEQ multiplex PCR; TCRdb stores in-frame clones only, minus some. This sample has 250,000 to 300,000 clones; approximately 85% occur once, and the top ten carry around 0.78%. Sequencing used peripheral blood. The receptors here all came from a woman aged 25-40 years with acute or convalescent COVID-19.

The V and J genes are TRBV9 and TRBJ2-3; 10 bases fit TRBD1. Germline V gene lookup returns CDR1 SGDLS and CDR2 YYNGEE. Trimming cost V 2 bases and J 6 bases; bases outside gene matches: 6. This CDR3 has 15 residues. The CDR3 DNA is TGTGCCAGCAGCGTTAGGACAGGGGGTAGGGATACGCAGTATTTT. Its protein is CASSVRTGGRDTQYF.

The rearrangement joins TRBV30 to TRBJ2-3; TRBD2 aligns across 9 bases. The germline V gene has CDR1 GTSNPN and CDR2 SVGIG (reference sequence). CDR3 length: 14 residues. V dropped 6 bases and J dropped 6; count of bases not matched to a gene: 10. This CDR3 reads CACPLAGKSDTQYF. The CDR3 nucleotides read TGTGCCTGCCCTCTAGCGGGAAAGTCCGATACGCAGTATTTT.

The chain has TRBV6-1 and TRBJ1-4; a weak D match, TRBD1 (6 bases). Germline CDR1 reads MNHNS; CDR2 reads SASEGT. V dropped 2 bases and J dropped 0 bases, with 28 bases sitting between them. This CDR3 contains 22 residues. The CDR3 here is CASSESFRGNARVSATNEKLFF. CDR3 DNA: TGTGCCAGCAGTGAAAGTTTCAGGGGAAATGCCAGGGTCTCTGCAACTAATGAAAAACTGTTTTTT.

The chain couples TRBV27 to TRBJ2-2; weak D call: TRBD2 (6 bases). This CDR3 spans 15 amino acids. Germline loops: CDR1 MNHEY, CDR2 SMNVEV (reference sequence). The ends were cut back, 1 base at V and 5 bases at J, with 11 bases in the middle. CDR3 sequence: CASSLFRGLTGELFF. DNA of the CDR3: TGTGCCAGCAGTTTATTTCGGGGGTTGACCGGGGAGCTGTTTTTT.

This chain uses TRBV19 with TRBJ1-4; 7 bases match TRBD1. With V trimmed by 4 bases and J by 8 bases, 10 bases remained unmatched. Germline V gene sequence: CDR1 LNHDA, CDR2 SQIVND (reference sequence). This CDR3 region has 15 residues. The CDR3 spells CASSRTQGLGEKLFF. For the CDR3, the DNA is TGTGCCAGTAGTAGGACACAGGGGTTAGGGGAAAAACTGTTTTTT. Combining the CDR3 with reference TRBV19 and TRBJ1-4 gives the whole variable domain DGGITQSPKYLFRKEGQNVTLSCEQNLNHDAMYWYRQDPGQGLRLIYYSQIVNDFQKGDIAEGYSVSREKKESFPLTVTSAQKNPTAFYLCASSRTQGLGEKLFFGSGTQLSVL.